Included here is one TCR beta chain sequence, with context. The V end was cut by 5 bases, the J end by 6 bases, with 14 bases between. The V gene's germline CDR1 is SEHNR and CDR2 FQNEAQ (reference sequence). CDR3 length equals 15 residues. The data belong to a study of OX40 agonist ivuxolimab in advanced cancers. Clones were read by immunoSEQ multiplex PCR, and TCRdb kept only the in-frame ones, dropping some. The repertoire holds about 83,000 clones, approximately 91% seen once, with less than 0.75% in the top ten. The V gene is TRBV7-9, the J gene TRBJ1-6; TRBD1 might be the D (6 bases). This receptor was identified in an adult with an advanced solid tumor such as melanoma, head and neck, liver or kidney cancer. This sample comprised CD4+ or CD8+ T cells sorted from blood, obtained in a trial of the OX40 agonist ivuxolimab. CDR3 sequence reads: CASSDGQQVNSPLHF. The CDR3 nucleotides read TGTGCCAGCAGCGACGGACAGCAAGTTAATTCACCCCTCCACTTT.